The next 7 T cell receptor beta chains were all read from a single sample in a study of STAT5B mutations in CD4+ large granular lymphocyte leukemia. Sequenced by immunoSEQ multiplex PCR; TCRdb stores in-frame clones only, minus some. The profile shows approximately 21,000 clones, approximately 80% of them singletons. Sequenced: CD4+ T cells from blood buffy coats. The receptors come from a human donor in good health.

The rearrangement links TRBV10-2 to TRBJ2-1, with 8 bases that match TRBD1. In germline, CDR1 is WSHSY, CDR2 SAAADI. The CDR3 runs to 15 residues. V was pared by 10 bases and J by 6 bases, with 14 bases of the junction left unmatched. The CDR3 spells CATQKDRENSNEQFF. For the CDR3, the DNA is TGCGCCACCCAAAAGGACAGGGAAAATTCCAATGAGCAGTTCTTC.

The chain links TRBV30 to TRBJ1-6; TRBD1 might be the D (5 bases). The CDR3 sequence is 13 residues long. The germline CDR1 and CDR2 sequences are GTSNPN and SVGIG (reference sequence). V shed 4 bases and J shed 7 bases, with 11 bases lying between them. In nucleotides, the CDR3 is TGTGCCTGGAACGGGGGAGGGAATTCACCCCTCCACTTT. It translates to CAWNGGGNSPLHF.

The chain employs TRBV13 and TRBJ2-5; D uncertain. The length of the CDR3 is 11 residues. Germline V CDR1 and CDR2: PRHDT, FYEKMQ (reference sequence). The V and J ends lost 0 bases and 9 bases respectively, with 5 bases between them. The CDR3 bases are TGTGCCAGCAGCTTAGGCGAGGCCCAGTACTTC. This translates into CASSLGEAQYF.

The chain joins TRBV9 to TRBJ2-7, with a possible D match to TRBD1 (5 bases). The germline V gene has CDR1 SGDLS and CDR2 YYNGEE. V dropped 0 bases and J dropped 3 bases, with 13 bases sitting between them. This CDR3 spans 15 amino acids. CDR3 sequence (DNA): TGTGCCAGCAGCGTAGAGACAGCTTCTTTCTACGAGCAGTACTTC. This sequence encodes CASSVETASFYEQYF.

CDR3 sequence reads: CASSLVRSRSYEQYF. CDR3 nucleotide sequence: TGTGCCAGCAGCTTAGTGAGGAGCAGGTCCTACGAGCAGTACTTC. The gene calls are TRBV11-3 and TRBJ2-7, with D unclear. This CDR3 comprises 15 residues. Germline V gene sequence: CDR1 SGHNT, CDR2 YENEEA. V was shortened by 1 base and J by 1 base, with 11 bases between the two germline ends.

The V gene is TRBV29-1, the J gene TRBJ2-1, with D unclear. The V and J ends lost 3 bases and 10 bases respectively, with 7 bases between them. This CDR3 contains 10 residues. Germline lookup yields CDR1 SQVTM and CDR2 ANQGSEA. CDR3 in amino acids: CSVDGVEQFF. The CDR3 bases are TGCAGCGTTGATGGCGTGGAGCAGTTCTTC.

The CDR3 spells CASSLSPAGYGYTF. The CDR3 DNA is TGTGCCAGCAGCTTGTCCCCTGCGGGTTATGGCTACACCTTC. The chain carries TRBV7-2 and TRBJ1-2; D unclear. This CDR3 spans 14 amino acids. V lost 3 bases and J lost 5, with 13 bases in between. Germline loops: CDR1 SGHTA, CDR2 FQGNSA.